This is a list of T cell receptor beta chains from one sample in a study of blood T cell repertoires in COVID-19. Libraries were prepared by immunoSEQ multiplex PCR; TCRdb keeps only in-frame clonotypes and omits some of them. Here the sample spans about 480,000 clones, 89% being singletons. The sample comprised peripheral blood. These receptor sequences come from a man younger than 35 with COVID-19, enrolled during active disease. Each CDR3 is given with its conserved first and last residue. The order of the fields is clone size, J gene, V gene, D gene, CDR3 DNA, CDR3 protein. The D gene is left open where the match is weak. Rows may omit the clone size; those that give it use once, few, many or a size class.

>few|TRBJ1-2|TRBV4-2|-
TGTGCCAGCAGCCAAGAGCAGGGGATTTACTATGGCTACACCTTC
CASSQEQGIYYGYTF
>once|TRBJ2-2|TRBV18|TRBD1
TGTGCCAGCTCACCAAGACAGGGGACCGGGGAGCTGTTTTTT
CASSPRQGTGELFF
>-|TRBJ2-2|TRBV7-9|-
TGTGCCAGCAGCCCGTCCCCCGGACAGCGGAAGAACACCGGGGAGCTGTTTTTT
CASSPSPGQRKNTGELFF
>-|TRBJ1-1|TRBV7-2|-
TGTGCCAGCAGCCCCCGGGGAACAGCCATTCCGACTGAAGCTTTCTTT
CASSPRGTAIPTEAFF
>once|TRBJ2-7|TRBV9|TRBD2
TGTGCCAGCAGCGTAGGCCCGGCTAGCGGGGGATCCTACGAGCAGTACTTC
CASSVGPASGGSYEQYF
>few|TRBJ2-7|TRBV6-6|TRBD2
TGTGCCAGCTCCCCCGGAGGACTAGCTCTCTCCGAGCAGTACTTC
CASSPGGLALSEQYF
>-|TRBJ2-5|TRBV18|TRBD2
TGTGCCAGCGCGGGACTAGCGGGGGCGCAACAGACCCAGTACTTC
CASAGLAGAQQTQYF
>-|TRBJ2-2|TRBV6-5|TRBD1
TGTGCCAGCAGGACGGACAGGGCGTCCGGGGAGCTGTTTTTT
CASRTDRASGELFF
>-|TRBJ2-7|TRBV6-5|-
TGTGCCAGCAGCCACGTGGGGCAGGGTACCTACGAGCAGTACTTC
CASSHVGQGTYEQYF
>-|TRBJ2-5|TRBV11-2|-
TGTGCCAGCAGCTTCCGGGGGGCTCGTGAGACCCAGTACTTC
CASSFRGARETQYF
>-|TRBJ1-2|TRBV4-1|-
TGCGCCAGCAGCCTCCGGGACACGGGAAACTATGGCTACACCTTC
CASSLRDTGNYGYTF
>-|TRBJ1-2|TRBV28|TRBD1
TGTGCCAGCAGTCCGCCTCCGGGACAGGGAGTAGGCTACACCTTC
CASSPPPGQGVGYTF
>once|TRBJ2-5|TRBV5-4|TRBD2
TGTGCCAGCAGCCCGGGACTAGCGGGAATGGAGACCCAGTACTTC
CASSPGLAGMETQYF
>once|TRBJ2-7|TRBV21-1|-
TGTGCCAGCAGCAAACACAGGGAAGGCTACGAGCAGTACTTC
CASSKHREGYEQYF
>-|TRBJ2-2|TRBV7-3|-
TGTGCCAGCAGCTTTGCCGGGACACTGAACACCGGGGAGCTGTTTTTT
CASSFAGTLNTGELFF
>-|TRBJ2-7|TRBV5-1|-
TGCGCCAGCAGCACGGACAGAGGACTTACCTACGAGCAGTACTTC
CASSTDRGLTYEQYF
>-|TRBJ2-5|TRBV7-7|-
TGTGCTAGCAGCTTAGGGCCGATGGTAGAGACCCAGTACTTC
CASSLGPMVETQYF
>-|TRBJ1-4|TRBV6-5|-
TGTGCCAGCAGTTCCAGGGGCAGGGCTGGGGAAAAACTGTTTTTT
CASSSRGRAGEKLFF
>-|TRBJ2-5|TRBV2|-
TGTGCCAGCAGTGTTGAAGGACACCGGCTAGAGACCCAGTACTTC
CASSVEGHRLETQYF
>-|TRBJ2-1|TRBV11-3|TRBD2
TGTGCCAGCAGCTTTTCGGGGGGTGAGCAGTTCTTC
CASSFSGGEQFF
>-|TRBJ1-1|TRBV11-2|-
TGTGCCAGCAGCTTCCAGGGGTTTGAAGCTTTCTTT
CASSFQGFEAFF
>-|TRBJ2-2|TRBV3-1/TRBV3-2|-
TGTGCCAGCAGCCAAGTTCCAACTAGGACGAACACCGGGGAGCTGTTTTTT
CASSQVPTRTNTGELFF
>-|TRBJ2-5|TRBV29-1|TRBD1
TGCAGCGTTGTAGACAGGGGCTCGTACCAAGAGACCCAGTACTTC
CSVVDRGSYQETQYF
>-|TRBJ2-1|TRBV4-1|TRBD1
TGCGCCAGCAGCCAAAGCACCATCGGGACAGTATACAATGAGCAGTTCTTC
CASSQSTIGTVYNEQFF
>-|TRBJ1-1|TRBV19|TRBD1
TGTGCCAGTAGTACTAGAAGGACAGGGGGAAACAACACTGAAGCTTTCTTT
CASSTRRTGGNNTEAFF
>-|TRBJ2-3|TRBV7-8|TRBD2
TGTGCCAGCAGCTCCCAAACGCCAGCGGGGGGGTCTAAGCAGTATTTT
CASSSQTPAGGSKQYF
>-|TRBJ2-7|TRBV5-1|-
TGCGCCAGCAGCTTGGACGCAGGGGTTGAGGAGCAGTACTTC
CASSLDAGVEEQYF
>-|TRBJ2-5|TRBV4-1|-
TGCGCCAGCAGCCATGGTCGGACTGGTACCGGGGAGACCCAGTACTTC
CASSHGRTGTGETQYF
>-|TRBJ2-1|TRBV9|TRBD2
TGTGCCAGCAGCGTAGTGGCGGGAGGGCGCTCCTACAATGAGCAGTTCTTC
CASSVVAGGRSYNEQFF
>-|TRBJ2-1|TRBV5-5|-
TGTGCCAGCAGCTCGGGATACAGGGAAGGAAACAATGAGCAGTTCTTC
CASSSGYREGNNEQFF
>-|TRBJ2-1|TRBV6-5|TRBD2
TGTGCCAGCAGCAGCGGGAGGAGCTCCTACAATGAGCAGTTCTTC
CASSSGRSSYNEQFF
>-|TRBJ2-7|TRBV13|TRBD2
TGTGCCAGCAGCCGCCTTGATGGGAGGCTAGCGGTTTACGAGCAGTACTTC
CASSRLDGRLAVYEQYF
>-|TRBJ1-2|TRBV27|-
TGTGCCAGCAGCGTCGGTGGGGCGCTTAGAAACTATGGCTACACCTTC
CASSVGGALRNYGYTF
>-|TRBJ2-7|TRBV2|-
TGTGCCAGCAATCGTCTAGCAGGCGCCTACGAGCAGTACTTC
CASNRLAGAYEQYF
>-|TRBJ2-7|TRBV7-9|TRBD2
TGTGCCAGCAGTCCTGGGACTATCTCCTACGAGCAGTACTTC
CASSPGTISYEQYF
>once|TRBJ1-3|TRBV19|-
TGTGCCAGTAGTACCTCCGCCGACCCAGGGCCAGGAAACACCATATATTTT
CASSTSADPGPGNTIYF
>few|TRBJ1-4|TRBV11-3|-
TGTGCCAGCAGCAAGCAGGGGCAGCCCCATGAAAAACTGTTTTTT
CASSKQGQPHEKLFF
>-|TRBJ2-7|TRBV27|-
TGTGCCAGCGCCCTTGGGGAGACCTACGAGCAGTACTTC
CASALGETYEQYF
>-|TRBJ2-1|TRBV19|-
TGTGCCAGTAGTTCCTTAGGGGTCGGCTCCTACAATGAGCAGTTCTTC
CASSSLGVGSYNEQFF
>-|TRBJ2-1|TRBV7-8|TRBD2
TGTGCCAGCACAGCCATTGAAACCCCCACTATATGGAGCGGGAGCGGGCAGTTCTTC
CASTAIETPTIWSGSGQFF
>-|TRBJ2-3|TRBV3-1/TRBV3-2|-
TGTGCCAGCAGCCGACGGAGTACAGATACGCAGTATTTT
CASSRRSTDTQYF
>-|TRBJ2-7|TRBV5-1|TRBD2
TGCGCCAGCAGCTTGGTGGTGGGAGGGCCCCACGAGCAGTACTTC
CASSLVVGGPHEQYF
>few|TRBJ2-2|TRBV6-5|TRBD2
TGTGCCAGCAGAGCGGGACTAGCGCTCACCGGGGAGCTGTTTTTT
CASRAGLALTGELFF
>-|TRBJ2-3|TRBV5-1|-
TGCGCCAGCAGCTTGGAGGGCGCCAGGGGAGGGCTCGCAGATACGCAGTATTTT
CASSLEGARGGLADTQYF
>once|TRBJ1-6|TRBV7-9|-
TGTGCCAGCAGCCTTCGGGGGGGGGATTCACCCCTCCACTTT
CASSLRGGDSPLHF
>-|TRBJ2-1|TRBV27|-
TGTGCCAGCAAACGCCTAGACAGTTACAATGAGCAGTTCTTC
CASKRLDSYNEQFF
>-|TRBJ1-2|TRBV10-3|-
TGTGCCATCGGGGGGGATAACTATGGCTACACCTTC
CAIGGDNYGYTF
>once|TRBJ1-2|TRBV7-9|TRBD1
TGTGCCAGCAGCTCACGACAGGGAGTGGGCTATGGCTACACCTTC
CASSSRQGVGYGYTF
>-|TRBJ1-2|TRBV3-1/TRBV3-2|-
TGTGCCAGCAGCCAAAACAGGGTTAACTATGACTACACCTTC
CASSQNRVNYDYTF
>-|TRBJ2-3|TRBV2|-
TGTGCCAGCACTATCCTTATCACAGATACGCAGTATTTT
CASTILITDTQYF
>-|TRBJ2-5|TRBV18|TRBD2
TGTGCCAGCTCACCAATGGCGGGAGAAGGGACCCAGTACTTC
CASSPMAGEGTQYF
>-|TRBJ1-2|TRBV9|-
TGTGCCAGCAGCGTAGGAGGGTATGGCTACACCTTC
CASSVGGYGYTF
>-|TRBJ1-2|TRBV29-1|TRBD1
TGCAGCGTTGAAGATATCACGAGGGGGCGCGGGTATGGCTACACCTTC
CSVEDITRGRGYGYTF
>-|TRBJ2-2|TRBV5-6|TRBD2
TGTGCCAGCAGCTCCATACTAGCGGGGGACCTGAACACCGGGGAGCTGTTTTTT
CASSSILAGDLNTGELFF
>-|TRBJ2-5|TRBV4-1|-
TGCGCCAGCAGCCAAGTGCAGGGGAGAACAGAGACCCAGTACTTC
CASSQVQGRTETQYF
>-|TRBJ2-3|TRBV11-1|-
TGTGCCAGCAGGACAGGAAGCACAGATACGCAGTATTTT
CASRTGSTDTQYF
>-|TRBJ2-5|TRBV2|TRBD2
TGTGCCAGCAGCGGACTAGTTAGTGAGACCCAGTACTTC
CASSGLVSETQYF
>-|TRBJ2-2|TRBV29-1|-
TGCAGCGTAACTAGTGAATCCGGGGAGCTGTTTTTT
CSVTSESGELFF
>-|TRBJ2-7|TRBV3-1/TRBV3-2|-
TGTGCCAGCAGCCCCTCCGGGACATCCTCCTACGAGCAGTACTTC
CASSPSGTSSYEQYF
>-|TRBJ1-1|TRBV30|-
TGTGCCTGGAGTGTACTGAGGGGGAACGGTTTGACTGAAGCTTTCTTT
CAWSVLRGNGLTEAFF